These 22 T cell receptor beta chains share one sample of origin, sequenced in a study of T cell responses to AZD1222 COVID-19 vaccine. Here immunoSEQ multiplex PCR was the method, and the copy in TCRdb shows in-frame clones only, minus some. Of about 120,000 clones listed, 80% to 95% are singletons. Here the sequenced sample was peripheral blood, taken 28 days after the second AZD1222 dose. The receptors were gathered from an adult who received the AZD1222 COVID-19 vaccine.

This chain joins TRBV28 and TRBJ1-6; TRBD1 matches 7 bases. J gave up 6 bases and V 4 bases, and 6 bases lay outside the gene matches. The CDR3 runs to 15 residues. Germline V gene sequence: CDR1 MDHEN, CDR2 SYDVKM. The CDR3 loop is CASSSGTASNSPLHF. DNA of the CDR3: TGTGCCAGCAGTTCAGGGACAGCTTCTAATTCACCCCTCCACTTT.

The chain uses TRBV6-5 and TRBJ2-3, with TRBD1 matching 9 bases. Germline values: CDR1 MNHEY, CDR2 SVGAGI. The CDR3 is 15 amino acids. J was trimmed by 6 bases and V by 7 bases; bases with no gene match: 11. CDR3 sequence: CASTSPTGGVDTQYF. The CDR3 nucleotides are TGTGCCAGCACTTCCCCGACAGGGGGAGTGGATACGCAGTATTTT.

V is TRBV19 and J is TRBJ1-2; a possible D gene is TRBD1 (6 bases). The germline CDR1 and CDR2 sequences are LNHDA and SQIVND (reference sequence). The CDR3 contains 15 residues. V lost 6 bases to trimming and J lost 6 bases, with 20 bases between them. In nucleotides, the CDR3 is TGTGCCAGTAGGGGAGACAGGTTCGTTGGGGATGGCTACACCTTC. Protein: CASRGDRFVGDGYTF.

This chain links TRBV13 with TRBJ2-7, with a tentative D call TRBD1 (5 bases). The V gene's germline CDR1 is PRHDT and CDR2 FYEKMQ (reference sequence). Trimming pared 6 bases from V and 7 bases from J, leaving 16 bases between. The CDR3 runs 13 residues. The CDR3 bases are TGTGCCAGCAGTCCTATGTCGACAGAGGAGCAGTACTTC. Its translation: CASSPMSTEEQYF.

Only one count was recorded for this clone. The CDR3 loop reads CSAVRDTEAFF. CDR3 DNA sequence: TGCAGCGCCGTTCGGGACACTGAAGCTTTCTTT. The chain uses TRBV29-1 and TRBJ1-1; D unclear. The V end lost 7 bases, the J end lost 3 bases, and 9 bases lay between the germline ends. The germline V gene encodes CDR1 SQVTM and CDR2 ANQGSEA. The CDR3 is made up of 11 amino acids.

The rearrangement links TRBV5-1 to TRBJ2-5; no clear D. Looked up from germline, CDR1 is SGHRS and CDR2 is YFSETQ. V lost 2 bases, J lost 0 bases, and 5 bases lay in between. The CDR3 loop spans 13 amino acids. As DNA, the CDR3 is TGCGCCAGCAGCTTTCGGTACCAAGAGACCCAGTACTTC. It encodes CASSFRYQETQYF.

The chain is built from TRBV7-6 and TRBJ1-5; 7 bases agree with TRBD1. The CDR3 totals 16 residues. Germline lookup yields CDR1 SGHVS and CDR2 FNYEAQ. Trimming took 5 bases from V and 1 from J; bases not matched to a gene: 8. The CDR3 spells CASSPQGRLSNQPQHF. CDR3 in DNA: TGTGCCAGCAGCCCACAGGGGAGGCTCAGCAATCAGCCCCAGCATTTT.

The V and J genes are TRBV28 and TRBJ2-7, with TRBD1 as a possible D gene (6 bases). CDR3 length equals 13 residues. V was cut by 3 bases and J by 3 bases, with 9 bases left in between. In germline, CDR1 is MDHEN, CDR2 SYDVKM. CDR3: CASSFGQSYEQYF. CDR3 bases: TGTGCCAGCAGTTTTGGACAGAGCTACGAGCAGTACTTC.

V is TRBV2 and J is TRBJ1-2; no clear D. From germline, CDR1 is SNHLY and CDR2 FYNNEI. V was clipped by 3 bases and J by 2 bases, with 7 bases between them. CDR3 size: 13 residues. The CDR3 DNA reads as TGTGCCAGCAGTGACGCCGGAAACTATGGCTACACCTTC. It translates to CASSDAGNYGYTF.

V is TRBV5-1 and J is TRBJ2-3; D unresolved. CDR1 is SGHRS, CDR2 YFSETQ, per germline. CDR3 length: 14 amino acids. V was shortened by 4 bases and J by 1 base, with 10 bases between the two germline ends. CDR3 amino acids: CASSGGKGTDTQYF. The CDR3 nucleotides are TGCGCCAGCAGCGGCGGAAAAGGCACAGATACGCAGTATTTT.

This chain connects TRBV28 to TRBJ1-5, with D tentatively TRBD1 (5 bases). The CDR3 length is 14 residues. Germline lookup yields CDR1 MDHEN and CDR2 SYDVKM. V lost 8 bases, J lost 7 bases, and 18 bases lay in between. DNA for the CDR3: TGTGCCAGCTCATCAGGGTCGGGGGGACAGCCCCAGCATTTT. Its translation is CASSSGSGGQPQHF.

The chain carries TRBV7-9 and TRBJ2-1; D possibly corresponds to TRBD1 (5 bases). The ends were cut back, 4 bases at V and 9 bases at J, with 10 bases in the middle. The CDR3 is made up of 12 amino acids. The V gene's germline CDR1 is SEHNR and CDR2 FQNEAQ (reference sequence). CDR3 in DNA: TGTGCCAGCAGCTCGATTCAGGGTGAGCAGTTCTTC. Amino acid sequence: CASSSIQGEQFF.

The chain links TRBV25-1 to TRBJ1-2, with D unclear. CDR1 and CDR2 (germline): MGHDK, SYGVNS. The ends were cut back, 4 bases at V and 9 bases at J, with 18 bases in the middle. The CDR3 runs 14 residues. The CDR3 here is CASSASDLVRSYTF. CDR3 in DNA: TGTGCCAGCAGTGCTTCCGACCTCGTCCGGAGCTACACCTTC.

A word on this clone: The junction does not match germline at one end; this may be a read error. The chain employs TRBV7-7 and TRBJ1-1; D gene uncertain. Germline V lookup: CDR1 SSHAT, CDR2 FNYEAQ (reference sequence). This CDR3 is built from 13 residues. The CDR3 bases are TGTGCTAGCAGCTATACACGGAACACTGAAGCTTTCTTT. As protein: CASSYTRNTEAFF.

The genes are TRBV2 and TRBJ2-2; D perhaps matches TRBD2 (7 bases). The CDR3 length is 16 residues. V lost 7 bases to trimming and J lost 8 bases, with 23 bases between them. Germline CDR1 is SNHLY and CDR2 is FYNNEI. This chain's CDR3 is CASNGEDGGAQGELFF. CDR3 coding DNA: TGTGCCAGCAATGGGGAGGATGGGGGGGCGCAAGGGGAGCTGTTTTTT.

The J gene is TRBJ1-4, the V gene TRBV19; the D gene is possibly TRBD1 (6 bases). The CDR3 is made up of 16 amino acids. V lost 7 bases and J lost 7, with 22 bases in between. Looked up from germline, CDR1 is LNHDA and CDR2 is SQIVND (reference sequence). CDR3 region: CASTPLGEGGVEKLFF. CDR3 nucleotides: TGTGCCAGTACTCCCCTCGGGGAAGGGGGGGTTGAAAAACTGTTTTTT.

CDR3 DNA sequence: TGTGCCACCACAGAGGTTGGGGCCAACGTCCTGACTTTC. Protein: CATTEVGANVLTF. This chain connects TRBV19 to TRBJ2-6, with D uncertain. The CDR3 length is 13 residues. Germline V gene sequence: CDR1 LNHDA, CDR2 SQIVND (reference sequence). Trimming took 10 bases from V and 3 from J, leaving 10 bases between them.

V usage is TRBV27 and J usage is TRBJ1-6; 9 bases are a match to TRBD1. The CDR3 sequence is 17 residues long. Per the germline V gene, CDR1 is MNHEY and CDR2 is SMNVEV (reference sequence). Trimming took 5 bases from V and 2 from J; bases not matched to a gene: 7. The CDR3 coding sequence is TGTGCCAGCAGTCCGGGGACAGGGATTGCCTATAATTCACCCCTCCACTTT. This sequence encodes CASSPGTGIAYNSPLHF.

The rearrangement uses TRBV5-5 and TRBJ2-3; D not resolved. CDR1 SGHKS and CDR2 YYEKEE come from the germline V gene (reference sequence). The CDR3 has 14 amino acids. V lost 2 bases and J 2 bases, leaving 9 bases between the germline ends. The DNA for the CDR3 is TGTGCCAGCAGCTTCGGCACTTTCACAGATACGCAGTATTTT. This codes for CASSFGTFTDTQYF.

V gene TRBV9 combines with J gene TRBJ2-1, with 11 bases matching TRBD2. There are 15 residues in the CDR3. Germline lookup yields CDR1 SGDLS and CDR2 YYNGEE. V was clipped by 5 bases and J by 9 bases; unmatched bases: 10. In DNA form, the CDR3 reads TGTGCCAGCAGTCTGACTAGCGGGAATATCATTGAGCAGTTCTTC. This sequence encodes CASSLTSGNIIEQFF.

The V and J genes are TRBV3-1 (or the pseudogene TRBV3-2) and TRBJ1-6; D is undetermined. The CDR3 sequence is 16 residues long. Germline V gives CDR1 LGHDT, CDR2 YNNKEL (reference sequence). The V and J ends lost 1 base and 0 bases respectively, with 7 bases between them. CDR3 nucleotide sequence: TGTGCCAGCAGCCAAGGAGCGGGCTCCTATAATTCACCCCTCCACTTT. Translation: CASSQGAGSYNSPLHF.

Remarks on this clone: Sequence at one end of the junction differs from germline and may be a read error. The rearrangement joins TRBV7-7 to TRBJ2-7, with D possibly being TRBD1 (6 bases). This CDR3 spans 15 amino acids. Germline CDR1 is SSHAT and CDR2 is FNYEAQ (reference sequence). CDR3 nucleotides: TGTGCTAGCAGCTTAGTTTGTCAGGGGACGCACGAGCAGTACTTC. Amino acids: CASSLVCQGTHEQYF.